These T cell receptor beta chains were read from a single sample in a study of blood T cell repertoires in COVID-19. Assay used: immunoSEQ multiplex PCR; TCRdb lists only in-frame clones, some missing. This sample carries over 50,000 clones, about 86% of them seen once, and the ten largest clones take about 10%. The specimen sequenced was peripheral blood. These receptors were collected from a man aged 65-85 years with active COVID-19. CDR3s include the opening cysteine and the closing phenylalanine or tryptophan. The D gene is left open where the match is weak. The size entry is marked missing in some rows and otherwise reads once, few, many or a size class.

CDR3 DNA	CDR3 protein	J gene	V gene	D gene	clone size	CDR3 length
TGTGCCAGCAGCGCGGACAGGGTTCGCGAGCAGTACTTC	CASSADRVREQYF	TRBJ2-7	TRBV5-5	TRBD1	once	13
TGTGCCAGCAGCTTAGCGACGGGCTATGGCTACACCTTC	CASSLATGYGYTF	TRBJ1-2	TRBV7-2	NA	once	13
TGTGCCAGCTCACCCCAGGGGTTCGAGCAGTACTTC	CASSPQGFEQYF	TRBJ2-7	TRBV18	NA	few	12
TGCAGCGCTGGACAGGGGGCTTACGGGGAGCTGTTTTTT	CSAGQGAYGELFF	TRBJ2-2	TRBV29-1	TRBD1	once	13
TGTGCCATCAGTGTAGGGGCAGGGGGCAACAATGAGCAGTTCTTC	CAISVGAGGNNEQFF	TRBJ2-1	TRBV10-3	TRBD1	NA	15
TGTGCCAGCAGTATGGCCCCGACAGGGGGCCTTGAAAACATTCAGTACTTC	CASSMAPTGGLENIQYF	TRBJ2-4	TRBV7-3	TRBD1	NA	17
TGTGCCAGTAGTATCCGTGGGACAGGGGGCGAGCAGTACTTC	CASSIRGTGGEQYF	TRBJ2-7	TRBV19	TRBD1	NA	14
TGCGCCAGCAGCTTGGCCTGGGAGGAGGGCTACACCTTC	CASSLAWEEGYTF	TRBJ1-2	TRBV5-1	NA	NA	13
TGTGCCTGGAAAGTCCCCTCGGAGGAGTTCTATAATTCACCCCTCCACTTT	CAWKVPSEEFYNSPLHF	TRBJ1-6	TRBV30	NA	few	17
TGTGCCAGCAGCTTTTCCGGGAATTCCTACAATGAGCAGTTCTTC	CASSFSGNSYNEQFF	TRBJ2-1	TRBV7-2	NA	NA	15
TGTGCCAGCAGTGACTGGGGGCGCCGTCAGCCCCAGCATTTT	CASSDWGRRQPQHF	TRBJ1-5	TRBV2	NA	NA	14
TGTGCCAGCACCCTGGGCGCTGACTATGGCTACACCTTC	CASTLGADYGYTF	TRBJ1-2	TRBV12-3/TRBV12-4	NA	NA	13
TGCGCCAGCAGAGACCCGACTATCCTCAGTGAAAAACTGTTTTTT	CASRDPTILSEKLFF	TRBJ1-4	TRBV5-1	NA	NA	15
TGTGCCAGCAGCCCCGGGTGGCCAAATTCACCCCTCCACTTT	CASSPGWPNSPLHF	TRBJ1-6	TRBV7-3	NA	NA	14
TGTGCCATCAGTGATGTTCAGGACTCCTATGGCTACACCTTC	CAISDVQDSYGYTF	TRBJ1-2	TRBV10-3	NA	NA	14
TGTGCCAGCCGGGGGCAAGAGACCCAGTACTTC	CASRGQETQYF	TRBJ2-5	TRBV6-6	NA	NA	11
TGTGCCAGCAGCCAAGACCGGGTCGGTGGCTACACCTTC	CASSQDRVGGYTF	TRBJ1-2	TRBV14	NA	NA	13
TGTGCCAGCAGCGCGGGACAGGGACGAGAGACCCAGTACTTC	CASSAGQGRETQYF	TRBJ2-5	TRBV6-5	TRBD1	NA	14
TGTGCCAGCAGCTCCTCCCAAGAGACCCAGTACTTC	CASSSSQETQYF	TRBJ2-5	TRBV11-2	NA	NA	12
TGTGCCTGGAGTATCTGGGGGGGTTCGAACACTGAAGCTTTCTTT	CAWSIWGGSNTEAFF	TRBJ1-1	TRBV30	NA	NA	15
TGTGCCAGTAGTCCCGGGACAGGGGGGAGTTCGGATCAGCCCCAGCATTTT	CASSPGTGGSSDQPQHF	TRBJ1-5	TRBV19	TRBD1	NA	17
TGCAGCGCCCTGGGGACAGGGAAAGCGGGGGGGCTTCCCACAGATACGCAGTATTTT	CSALGTGKAGGLPTDTQYF	TRBJ2-3	TRBV29-1	NA	NA	19
TGCGCCAGCAGCCAAAATAGCGGGGGTTACACAGATACGCAGTATTTT	CASSQNSGGYTDTQYF	TRBJ2-3	TRBV4-3	TRBD2	NA	16
TGTGCCAGCAGCCACGACAGGGGGTTCTCAGATACGCAGTATTTT	CASSHDRGFSDTQYF	TRBJ2-3	TRBV3-1/TRBV3-2	TRBD1	NA	15
TGCGCCAGCAGCCAAGATCAGAGGGGGACCGGGGAGCTGTTTTTT	CASSQDQRGTGELFF	TRBJ2-2	TRBV4-3	NA	few	15
TGTGCCACCAGTGATGAGATGAATAACTATGGCTACACCTTC	CATSDEMNNYGYTF	TRBJ1-2	TRBV24-1	NA	NA	14
TGTGCCAGCAGTGTCCGGACAGGGAACACCGCTAACTATGGCTACACCTTC	CASSVRTGNTANYGYTF	TRBJ1-2	TRBV6-1	TRBD1	once	17
TGTGCCAGCAGCTTCCGGACAGGCGGGTTTAACTATGGCTACACCTTC	CASSFRTGGFNYGYTF	TRBJ1-2	TRBV3-1/TRBV3-2	TRBD1	NA	16
TGTGCCAGCAGCTTGGAAGGACTACAAGCGAATGAGCAGTTCTTC	CASSLEGLQANEQFF	TRBJ2-1	TRBV5-4	NA	NA	15
TGTGCCAGTAGTATAGGGTCCAGCGTTCTGAGCTCCTACAATGAGCAGTTCTTC	CASSIGSSVLSSYNEQFF	TRBJ2-1	TRBV19	NA	few	18
TGTGCCAGCTCCCCAACAACTAGCGGGGGGATACTCAATGAGCAGTTCTTC	CASSPTTSGGILNEQFF	TRBJ2-1	TRBV18	TRBD2	NA	17
TGTGCCAGCAGTGCCCGGACAGGGGCCGAGGTTGGGGATCAGCCCCAGCATTTT	CASSARTGAEVGDQPQHF	TRBJ1-5	TRBV6-1	TRBD1	medium-sized	18
TGTGCCAGCAGCTTATTAGGAGCCCTTTCTGAAAAACTGTTTTTT	CASSLLGALSEKLFF	TRBJ1-4	TRBV7-2	NA	once	15